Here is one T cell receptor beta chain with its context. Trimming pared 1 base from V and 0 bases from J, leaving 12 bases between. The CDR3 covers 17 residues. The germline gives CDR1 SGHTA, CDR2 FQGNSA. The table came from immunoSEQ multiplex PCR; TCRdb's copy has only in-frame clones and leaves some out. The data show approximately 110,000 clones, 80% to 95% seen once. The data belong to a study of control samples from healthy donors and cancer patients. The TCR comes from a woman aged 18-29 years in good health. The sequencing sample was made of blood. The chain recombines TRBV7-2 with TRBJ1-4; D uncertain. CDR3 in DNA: TGTGCCAGCAGCTTAGTTCTCCCCCTCGCAACTAATGAAAAACTGTTTTTT. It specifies CASSLVLPLATNEKLFF.